Shown below are 4 T cell receptor beta chains from a single sample sequenced in a study of spatial heterogeneity in lung cancer. These receptors' antigens are unknown. Study-level results: In tumors, expanded intratumoral alpha and beta TCR counts tracked mutation counts.

Time point in this sample: sample taken at primary tumor resection. A single record per CDR3 protein comes from TCRdb applying MiXCR to the 5' RACE reads. The sample carries 4,000 or so distinct CDR3 sequences, around 9.4% recorded once. The sequenced sample was lung tumor tissue, obtained at surgery. These receptors were obtained from a male donor with early-stage non-small cell lung cancer.

In its sample, this clonotype ranks as medium-sized. With the library built for alpha chains, this beta chain is off target and its frequency is not meaningful. V is TRBV10-3 and J is TRBJ2-2, with TRBD2 matching 10 bases. The CDR3 spans 15 residues. Germline trimming cut 3 bases from V and 6 bases from J; bases unmatched to any gene: 4. Germline V gene sequence: CDR1 ENHRY, CDR2 SYGVKD. CDR3 in DNA: TGTGCCATCAGTGAACTAGCGGGGTATTCCGGGGAGCTGTTTTTT. Its protein product is CAISELAGYSGELFF.

This clonotype was seen at least ten times. Since it is a stray read in a library aimed at alpha chains, this beta chain has a size that is not meaningful. The V and J genes are TRBV6-5 and TRBJ1-2; the D is unclear. Germline values: CDR1 MNHEY, CDR2 SVGAGI. CDR3 length: 17 residues. Between the trimmed V and J ends, which lost 0 bases and 2 bases, there was a span of 16 bases. The CDR3 DNA sequence: TGTGCCAGCAGTTACTCCTACCACTTAGACAAGAACTATGGCTACACCTTC. It specifies CASSYSYHLDKNYGYTF.

This clonotype is deemed medium-sized. For a library built for alpha chains, this beta chain is a stray read; little rests on its size. The CDR3, as DNA: TGTGCCAGCAGCTTAGTGTCTAGCGGGTCTGCCGAGCAGTACTTC. This sequence encodes CASSLVSSGSAEQYF. The V gene is TRBV7-2, the J gene TRBJ2-7; TRBD2 matches 8 bases. The V segment lost 1 base and the J segment 6 bases; nucleotides outside the gene matches: 8. Germline V CDR1 and CDR2: SGHTA, FQGNSA. CDR3 length equals 15 residues.

At least ten counts were recorded for this clonotype. Since it is a stray read in a library aimed at alpha chains, this beta chain has a size that is not meaningful. The CDR3 spells CASSTSLGLRETQYF. The DNA for the CDR3 is TGCGCCAGCAGCACTTCCCTGGGCCTTCGGGAGACCCAGTACTTC. This chain connects TRBV5-1 to TRBJ2-5, with D uncertain. The CDR3 is 15 amino acids. With 4 bases removed from V and 5 bases from J, the gap between germline ends came to 18 bases. Germline V gene sequence: CDR1 SGHRS, CDR2 YFSETQ.